This is a list of T cell receptor beta chains from one sample in a study of beta chain features in type 1 diabetes. Here immunoSEQ multiplex PCR was the method, and the copy in TCRdb shows in-frame clones only, minus some. Of about 160,000 clones listed, less than 10% were seen once; the top ten hold roughly 0.5%. Sequenced material: central memory CD4+ T cells from blood. Every receptor here comes from a man between 18 and 29 years old with type 1 diabetes. CDR3s include the opening cysteine and the closing phenylalanine or tryptophan. A D gene is named only where the DNA matches it firmly. Clone size is shown for a subset of rows, as once, few, many or a class of expanded clone.

>15|-|TRBD2|TRBV28|TRBJ2-5
CASSSPGVREVTQYF
TGTGCCAGCAGTTCTCCCGGGGTCCGGGAGGTGACCCAGTACTTC
>13|few|-|TRBV30|TRBJ2-2
CAWSRQSRGELFF
TGTGCCTGGTCAAGACAGTCCAGAGGGGAGCTGTTTTTT
>15|-|-|TRBV30|TRBJ1-6
CAWSERSRYNSPLHF
TGTGCCTGGAGTGAGCGATCTCGATATAATTCACCCCTCCACTTT
>15|-|TRBD2|TRBV5-6|TRBJ2-1
CASSLGLADYNEQFF
TGTGCCAGCAGCTTGGGACTAGCAGACTACAATGAGCAGTTCTTC
>16|-|TRBD1|TRBV30|TRBJ2-3
CAWSVSTGGATDTQYF
TGTGCCTGGAGTGTTAGTACAGGGGGAGCCACAGATACGCAGTATTTT
>13|few|TRBD2|TRBV27|TRBJ2-5
CASSLGREETQYF
TGTGCCAGCAGTTTGGGGAGGGAAGAGACCCAGTACTTC
>17|-|-|TRBV27|TRBJ2-2
CASSQTPYISGTGELFF
TGTGCCAGCAGTCAAACCCCCTACATATCGGGAACCGGGGAGCTGTTTTTT
>13|few|-|TRBV27|TRBJ2-1
CASSLGRYNEQFF
TGTGCCAGCAGTTTAGGCAGGTACAATGAGCAGTTCTTC
>13|few|-|TRBV6-6|TRBJ2-3
CASSYSGVDTQYF
TGTGCCAGCAGTTACTCCGGGGTCGATACGCAGTATTTT
>13|-|TRBD1|TRBV5-4|TRBJ1-1
CASSGGTDTEAFF
TGTGCCAGCAGCGGTGGGACAGACACTGAAGCTTTCTTT
>13|few|TRBD1|TRBV19|TRBJ2-7
CASSMRTGGEQYF
TGTGCCAGTAGTATGCGGACAGGGGGCGAGCAGTACTTC
>14|-|TRBD2|TRBV30|TRBJ2-3
CAWSVGREADTQYF
TGTGCCTGGAGTGTGGGGCGGGAGGCAGATACGCAGTATTTT
>14|few|-|TRBV5-1|TRBJ2-3
CASSLNRETDTQYF
TGCGCCAGCAGCTTGAACAGGGAAACTGATACGCAGTATTTT
>15|many|TRBD2|TRBV7-9|TRBJ2-3
CASSPGAGEGTTQYF
TGTGCCAGCAGCCCCGGGGCGGGAGAGGGGACCACGCAGTATTTT
>14|few|TRBD2|TRBV2|TRBJ2-1
CASNPSGISNEQFF
TGTGCCAGCAACCCTAGCGGGATCAGCAATGAGCAGTTCTTC
>13|once|TRBD2|TRBV11-3|TRBJ2-5
CASSQWRGETQYF
TGTGCCAGCAGCCAATGGCGGGGGGAGACCCAGTACTTC
>12|-|-|TRBV7-2|TRBJ1-1
CASSSTGIVAFF
TGTGCCAGCAGCTCCACAGGGATCGTAGCTTTCTTT
>11|many|TRBD2|TRBV7-2|TRBJ2-5
CASRGGETQYF
TGTGCCAGCCGGGGGGGAGAGACCCAGTACTTC
>15|-|-|TRBV30|TRBJ2-5
CAWSTEGGRVETQYF
TGTGCCTGGAGTACCGAGGGGGGGCGTGTAGAGACCCAGTACTTC
>13|few|-|TRBV2|TRBJ2-7
CASSRLVLLEQYF
TGTGCCAGCAGCCGTCTAGTGCTCCTCGAGCAGTACTTC
>17|-|-|TRBV10-3|TRBJ2-3
CAISPSSDRRDTDTQYF
TGTGCCATCAGTCCTTCTTCGGATAGGCGGGACACAGATACGCAGTATTTT
>15|-|-|TRBV6-5|TRBJ2-1
CASSWTGSSYNEQFF
TGTGCCAGCAGTTGGACTGGGAGCTCCTACAATGAGCAGTTCTTC
>13|many|-|TRBV10-3|TRBJ2-7
CAIGDTLSYEQYF
TGTGCCATCGGGGACACATTGTCCTACGAGCAGTACTTC
>16|few|-|TRBV19|TRBJ2-1
CASSSWGDRSEYEQFF
TGTGCCAGTAGCTCTTGGGGAGACCGTAGCGAATATGAGCAGTTCTTC
>15|-|TRBD1|TRBV28|TRBJ1-2
CASSYPLQGNYGYTF
TGTGCCAGCAGTTATCCCCTACAGGGGAACTATGGCTACACCTTC
>13|-|-|TRBV29-1|TRBJ1-1
CSVRVRGDGEAFF
TGCAGCGTACGGGTACGGGGTGATGGTGAAGCTTTCTTT
>12|few|-|TRBV2|TRBJ1-2
CASREGRDGYTF
TGTGCCAGCAGGGAGGGGCGCGATGGCTACACCTTC
>15|-|TRBD1|TRBV28|TRBJ2-1
CASSQDRGSYNEQFF
TGTGCCAGCAGTCAGGACAGGGGCTCCTACAATGAGCAGTTCTTC
>14|few|-|TRBV28|TRBJ1-1
CASSSPTMNTEAFF
TGTGCCAGCAGTTCCCCGACTATGAACACTGAAGCTTTCTTT
>18|few|-|TRBV7-2|TRBJ2-1
CASSLELWRGRTYNEQFF
TGTGCCAGCAGCTTAGAATTGTGGCGGGGGCGTACCTACAATGAGCAGTTCTTC
>14|few|TRBD1|TRBV18|TRBJ2-3
CASSPQGAVDTQYF
TGTGCCAGCTCACCACAGGGGGCAGTAGATACGCAGTATTTT
>18|-|TRBD2|TRBV29-1|TRBJ2-1
CSVNIWGTSGGHYNEQFF
TGCAGCGTTAACATTTGGGGTACTAGCGGGGGGCACTACAATGAGCAGTTCTTC